The rows below give T cell receptor beta chains drawn from one sample of a study of lymphopenia after photon versus proton radiotherapy. Sequencing was performed with immunoSEQ multiplex PCR; in TCRdb, only in-frame clones are kept and a portion is missing. The sample yields some 64,000 clones, around 90% seen once. Material: peripheral blood, obtained from a patient treated with proton-based radiotherapy. These receptor sequences come from a man of 80 years or more with esophageal cancer. CDR3s include the opening cysteine and the closing phenylalanine or tryptophan. Each record gives: J gene, D gene, V gene, clone size, CDR3 DNA, CDR3 protein. A D gene is named only where the DNA matches it firmly. Size is stated for part of the rows, as once, few or many counts, or as a class when the clone is expanded.

>TRBJ2-7|NA|TRBV5-4|NA
TGTGCCAGCAGCTTTGGGGCACACAACTACGAGCAGTACTTC
CASSFGAHNYEQYF
>TRBJ1-2|NA|TRBV7-2|NA
TGTGCCAGCAGCTTAGCGTCCCCAGGAGCCTATGGCTACACCTTC
CASSLASPGAYGYTF
>TRBJ1-1|NA|TRBV6-1|NA
TGTGCCAGCAGTATTGAGGGGTTCACTGAAGCTTTCTTT
CASSIEGFTEAFF
>TRBJ2-6|TRBD1|TRBV5-1|NA
TGCGCCAGCAGCAGGGACAGGGGTCGCGCTGGGGCCAACGTCCTGACTTTC
CASSRDRGRAGANVLTF
>TRBJ2-7|NA|TRBV9|NA
TGTGCCAGCAGCGAGACAGATAGCCAATACGAGCAGTACTTC
CASSETDSQYEQYF
>TRBJ2-7|NA|TRBV5-3|NA
TGTGCCAGAAGCTTGGACAGGTCAAGGCACGAGCAGTACTTC
CARSLDRSRHEQYF
>TRBJ2-2|NA|TRBV9|NA
TGTGCCAGCAGCGCCGATACTTGGGGGCTGAACACCGGGGAGCTGTTTTTT
CASSADTWGLNTGELFF
>TRBJ1-1|NA|TRBV14|once
TGTGCCAGCAGCCAAGTGGTAGGGAGGAACACTGAAGCTTTCTTT
CASSQVVGRNTEAFF
>TRBJ1-3|TRBD1|TRBV5-1|NA
TGCGCCAGCAGCTTGCGACAGGGGGCGTACGGAAACACCATATATTTT
CASSLRQGAYGNTIYF
>TRBJ2-1|TRBD2|TRBV7-8|NA
TGTGCCAGCAGCTTGATGGGGACTAGCGCTTTGAATGAGCAGTTCTTC
CASSLMGTSALNEQFF
>TRBJ2-2|NA|TRBV10-3|NA
TGTGCCATCAAATGGGGCAGTCAAACCGGGGAGCTGTTTTTT
CAIKWGSQTGELFF
>TRBJ2-1|NA|TRBV7-2|NA
TGTGCCAGCAGCTCAACCCTCCCTATAGGTTTTGACAATGAGCAGTTCTTC
CASSSTLPIGFDNEQFF
>TRBJ2-7|TRBD1|TRBV7-9|NA
TGTGCCAGCAGCTTAGGTGGAGCAGGGGGAATCGAGTACGAGCAGTACTTC
CASSLGGAGGIEYEQYF
>TRBJ2-5|NA|TRBV19|once
TGTGCCAGTAGCGGGGACTTCCAAGAGACCCAGTACTTC
CASSGDFQETQYF
>TRBJ1-2|TRBD1|TRBV5-1|NA
TGCGCCAGCAGCTTTGGAGTCGGGAGACAGGGGAGCTATGGCTACACCTTC
CASSFGVGRQGSYGYTF
>TRBJ2-7|TRBD2|TRBV9|NA
TGTGCCAGCAGCGTAGGGGGCGGGAGTGGGTACGAGCAGTACTTC
CASSVGGGSGYEQYF
>TRBJ2-1|NA|TRBV21-1|NA
TGTGCCAGCAGCACTGGGACAGGCCCCTACAATGAGCAGTTCTTC
CASSTGTGPYNEQFF
>TRBJ1-1|NA|TRBV19|NA
TGTGCCAGCGCGTTTTTCGGCGGGAACACTGAAGCTTTCTTT
CASAFFGGNTEAFF
>TRBJ2-7|TRBD2|TRBV2|NA
TGTGCCAGCGGGTATAGCGGGGGGGCCTACGAGCAGTACTTC
CASGYSGGAYEQYF
>TRBJ1-3|NA|TRBV9|once
TGTGCCAGCAGCGTGGGTGGAAACACCATATATTTT
CASSVGGNTIYF
>TRBJ1-5|TRBD1|TRBV19|NA
TGTGCCAGTAGTACCCGACAGGGTTGGGGTTCCAGCAATCAGCCCCAGCATTTT
CASSTRQGWGSSNQPQHF
>TRBJ1-1|NA|TRBV19|NA
TGTGCCAGTAGGCAGGGTATCGCTGAAGCTTTCTTT
CASRQGIAEAFF
>TRBJ2-2|NA|TRBV11-2|once
TGTGCCAGCAGCTTAGATACGGGGAACACCGGGGAGCTGTTTTTT
CASSLDTGNTGELFF
>TRBJ2-1|TRBD2|TRBV11-3|NA
TGTGCCAGCAGCTTAGGTCGAGCGGGATACAATGAGCAGTTCTTC
CASSLGRAGYNEQFF
>TRBJ1-5|NA|TRBV9|NA
TGTGCCAGCAGCGTAGATTTCCGACAGCCCCAGCATTTT
CASSVDFRQPQHF
>TRBJ2-2|NA|TRBV7-7|NA
TGTGCCAGCAGCCGTGGCACGGGTAACACCGGGGAGCTGTTTTTT
CASSRGTGNTGELFF
>TRBJ1-1|NA|TRBV18|NA
TGTGCCAGCTCACTAGGGGCGGATTCTGTAGCTTTCTTT
CASSLGADSVAFF
>TRBJ1-4|NA|TRBV5-6|NA
TGTGCCAGCAGCTTTTTTCGGGGGAATGAAAAACTGTTTTTT
CASSFFRGNEKLFF
>TRBJ1-5|NA|TRBV7-6|NA
TGTGCCAGCAGCCTCCGGGGTGACCAGCCCCAGCATTTT
CASSLRGDQPQHF
>TRBJ1-1|NA|TRBV7-2|NA
TGTGCCAGCAGCTTACTGGGCCTCGCTGAAGCTTTCTTT
CASSLLGLAEAFF
>TRBJ2-3|NA|TRBV7-8|NA
TGTGCCAGCAGCTTAGCCTTGGGCACAGATACGCAGTATTTT
CASSLALGTDTQYF
>TRBJ1-6|NA|TRBV7-6|NA
TGTGCCAGCAGCCCCTATGGGGGAATTAATTCACCCCTCCACTTT
CASSPYGGINSPLHF
>TRBJ2-3|TRBD1|TRBV9|NA
TGTGCCAGCAGCGTTCGACAGGGGGTGGATACGCAGTATTTT
CASSVRQGVDTQYF
>TRBJ1-5|NA|TRBV19|NA
TGTGCCAGTAGTGCCGGGACGTTTAGCAATCAGCCCCAGCATTTT
CASSAGTFSNQPQHF
>TRBJ2-1|NA|TRBV4-2|NA
TGTGCCAGCAGCCAAACGGAGAGGGACTACAATGAGCAGTTCTTC
CASSQTERDYNEQFF
>TRBJ1-3|NA|TRBV2|NA
TGTGCCAGTACCAGGGCCCCTGGAAACACCATATATTTT
CASTRAPGNTIYF
>TRBJ2-3|NA|TRBV5-8|NA
TGTGCCAGCAGCAGGCGTCGAGGTACACGCGGGGGCACAGATACGCAGTATTTT
CASSRRRGTRGGTDTQYF
>TRBJ2-4|NA|TRBV5-1|NA
TGCGCCAGCACCCACCGAGGTGGGGGCAACATTCAGTACTTC
CASTHRGGGNIQYF
>TRBJ1-5|TRBD1|TRBV19|NA
TGTGCCAGTAGTTTGCAGGGGGCGGGCAATCAGCCCCAGCATTTT
CASSLQGAGNQPQHF
>TRBJ1-2|NA|TRBV7-9|NA
TGTGCCAGCAGCTTAAAGGGGGGCCCCCACTATGGCTACACCTTC
CASSLKGGPHYGYTF
>TRBJ1-1|NA|TRBV30|NA
TGTGCCTGGAGCGCCCTTTTACAGATGAACACTGAAGCTTTCTTT
CAWSALLQMNTEAFF
>TRBJ2-5|NA|TRBV5-1|NA
TGCGCCAGCAGCCACACTCAGGGTAATGTCGGTATCCAGTACTTC
CASSHTQGNVGIQYF